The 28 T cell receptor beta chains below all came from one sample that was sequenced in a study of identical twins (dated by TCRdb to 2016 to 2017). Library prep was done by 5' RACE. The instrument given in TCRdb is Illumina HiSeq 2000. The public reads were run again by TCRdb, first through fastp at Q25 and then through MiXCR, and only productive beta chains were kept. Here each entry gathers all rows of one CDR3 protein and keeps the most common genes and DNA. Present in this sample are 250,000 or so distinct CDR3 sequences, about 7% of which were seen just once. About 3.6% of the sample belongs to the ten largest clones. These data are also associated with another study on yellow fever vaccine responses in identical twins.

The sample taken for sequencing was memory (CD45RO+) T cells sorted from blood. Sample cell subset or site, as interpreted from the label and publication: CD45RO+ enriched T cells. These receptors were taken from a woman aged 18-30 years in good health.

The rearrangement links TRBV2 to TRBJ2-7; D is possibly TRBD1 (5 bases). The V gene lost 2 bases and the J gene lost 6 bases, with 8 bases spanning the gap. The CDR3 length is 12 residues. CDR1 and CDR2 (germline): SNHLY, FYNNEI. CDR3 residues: CASSEPGFEQYV. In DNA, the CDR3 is TGTGCCAGCAGTGAACCAGGGTTCGAGCAGTACGTC.

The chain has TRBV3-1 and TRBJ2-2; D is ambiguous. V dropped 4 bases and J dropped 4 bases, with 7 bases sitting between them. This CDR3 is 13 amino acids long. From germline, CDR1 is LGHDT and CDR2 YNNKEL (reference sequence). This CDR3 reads CASSPQTTGELFF. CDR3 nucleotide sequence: TGTGCCAGCAGCCCCCAAACCACCGGGGAGCTGTTTTTT.

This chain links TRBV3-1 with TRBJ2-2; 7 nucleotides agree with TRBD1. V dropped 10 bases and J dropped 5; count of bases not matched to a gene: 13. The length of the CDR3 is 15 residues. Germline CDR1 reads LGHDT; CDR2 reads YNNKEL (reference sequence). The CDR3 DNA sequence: TGTGCCACCTGCCAACAGGGGTGGGAAACCGGGGAGCTGTTTTTT. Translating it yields CATCQQGWETGELFF. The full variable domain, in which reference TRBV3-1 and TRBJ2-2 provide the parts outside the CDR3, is DTAVSQTPKYLVTQMGNDKSIKCEQNLGHDTMYWYKQDSKKFLKIMFSYNNKELIINETVPNRFSPKSPDKAHLNLHINSLELGDSAVYFCATCQQGWETGELFFGEGSRLTVL.

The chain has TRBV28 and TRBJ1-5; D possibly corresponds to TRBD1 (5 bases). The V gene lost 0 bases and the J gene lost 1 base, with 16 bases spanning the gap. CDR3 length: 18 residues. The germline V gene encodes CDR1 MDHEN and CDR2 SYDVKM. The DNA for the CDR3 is TGTGCCAGCAGTTTATGGGCCTCGGGACGGCCAAGCAATCAGCCCCAGCATTTT. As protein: CASSLWASGRPSNQPQHF.

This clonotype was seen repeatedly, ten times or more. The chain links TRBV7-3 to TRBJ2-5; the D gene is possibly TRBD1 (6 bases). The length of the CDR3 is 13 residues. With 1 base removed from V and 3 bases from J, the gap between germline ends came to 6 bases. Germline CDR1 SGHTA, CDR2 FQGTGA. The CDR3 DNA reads TGTGCCAGCAGCTTAAACAGGGAAGAGACCCAGTACTTC. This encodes CASSLNREETQYF.

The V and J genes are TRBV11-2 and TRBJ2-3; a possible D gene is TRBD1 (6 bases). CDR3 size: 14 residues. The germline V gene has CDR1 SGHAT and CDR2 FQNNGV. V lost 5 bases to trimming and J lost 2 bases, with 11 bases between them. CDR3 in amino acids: CASSPRTDTDTQYF. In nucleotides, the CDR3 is TGTGCCAGCAGCCCAAGGACAGACACAGATACGCAGTATTTT.

The CDR3 DNA sequence: TGCAGTGCTCGGCTGAGGGGGGCGAGGGGAGAGACCCAGTACTTC. This codes for CSARLRGARGETQYF. This chain uses TRBV20-1 with TRBJ2-5; D tentatively reads TRBD1 or TRBD2 (6 bases each). Germline CDR1 DFQATT, CDR2 SNEGSKA (reference sequence). The CDR3 has 15 residues. V was pared by 5 bases and J by 4 bases, with 20 bases between.

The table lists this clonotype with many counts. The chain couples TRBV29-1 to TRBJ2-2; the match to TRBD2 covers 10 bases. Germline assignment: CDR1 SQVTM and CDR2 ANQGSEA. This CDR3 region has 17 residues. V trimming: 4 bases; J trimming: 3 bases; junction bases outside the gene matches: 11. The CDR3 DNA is TGCAGCGTTGCCCCCGGGCTAGCGGGAGTGGACACCGGGGAGCTGTTTTTT. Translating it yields CSVAPGLAGVDTGELFF.

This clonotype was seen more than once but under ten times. The CDR3 nucleotides read TGTGCCAGCACCCTCGGGACAGCAACCGGGGAGCTGTTTTTT. Its translation: CASTLGTATGELFF. The V and J genes are TRBV7-7 and TRBJ2-2; TRBD1 aligns across 7 bases. The trim removed 7 bases at V and 5 bases at J, leaving 7 bases unmatched. The CDR3 is 14 amino acids. Germline CDR1 is SSHAT and CDR2 is FNYEAQ (reference sequence). The full variable domain, completed using reference TRBV7-7 and TRBJ2-2, is GAGVSQSPRYKVTKRGQDVTLRCDPISSHATLYWYQQALGQGPEFLTYFNYEAQPDKSGLPSDRFSAERPEGSISTLTIQRTEQRDSAMYRCASTLGTATGELFFGEGSRLTVL.

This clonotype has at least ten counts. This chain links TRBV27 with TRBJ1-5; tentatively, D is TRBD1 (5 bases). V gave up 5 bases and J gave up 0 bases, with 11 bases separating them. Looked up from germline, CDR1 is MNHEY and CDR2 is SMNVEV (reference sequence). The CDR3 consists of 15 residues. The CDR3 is CASSLGVDSNQPQHF. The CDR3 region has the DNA TGTGCCAGCAGTCTGGGGGTTGATAGCAATCAGCCCCAGCATTTT.

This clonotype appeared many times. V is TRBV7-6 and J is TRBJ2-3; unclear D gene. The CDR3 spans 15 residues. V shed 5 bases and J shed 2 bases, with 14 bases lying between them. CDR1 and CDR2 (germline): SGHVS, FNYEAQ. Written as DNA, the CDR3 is TGTGCCAGCAGCCCCCGCGATCACTTCACAGATACGCAGTATTTT. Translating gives CASSPRDHFTDTQYF.

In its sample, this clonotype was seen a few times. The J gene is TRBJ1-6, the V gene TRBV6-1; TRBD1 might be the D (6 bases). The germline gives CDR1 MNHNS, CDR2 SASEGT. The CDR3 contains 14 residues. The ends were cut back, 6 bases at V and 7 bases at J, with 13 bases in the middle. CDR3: CASSRTGINSPLHF. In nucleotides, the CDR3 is TGTGCCAGCAGCCGAACAGGGATCAATTCACCCCTCCACTTT.

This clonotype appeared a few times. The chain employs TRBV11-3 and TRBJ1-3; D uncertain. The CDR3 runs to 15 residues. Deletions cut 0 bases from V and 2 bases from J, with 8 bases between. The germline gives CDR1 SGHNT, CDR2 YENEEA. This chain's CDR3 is CASSLEPATGNTIYF. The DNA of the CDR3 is TGTGCCAGCAGCTTAGAGCCGGCCACTGGAAACACCATATATTTT. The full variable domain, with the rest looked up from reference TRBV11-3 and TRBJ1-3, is EAGVVQSPRYKIIEKKQPVAFWCNPISGHNTLYWYLQNLGQGPELLIRYENEEAVDDSQLPKDRFSAERLKGVDSTLKIQPAELGDSAVYLCASSLEPATGNTIYFGEGSWLTVV.

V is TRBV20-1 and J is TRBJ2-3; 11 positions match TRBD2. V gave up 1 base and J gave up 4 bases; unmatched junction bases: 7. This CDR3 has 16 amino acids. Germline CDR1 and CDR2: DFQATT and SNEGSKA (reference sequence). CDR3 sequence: CSARVLLAGEADTQYF. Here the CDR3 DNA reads TGCAGTGCTAGAGTTCTACTAGCGGGAGAGGCAGATACGCAGTATTTT.

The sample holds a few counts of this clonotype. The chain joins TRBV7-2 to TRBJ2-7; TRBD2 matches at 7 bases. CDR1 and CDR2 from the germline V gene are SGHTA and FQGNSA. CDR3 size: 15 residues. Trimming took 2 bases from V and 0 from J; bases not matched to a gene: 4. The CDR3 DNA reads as TGTGCCAGCAGCTTATTTGGCGGGAGCTCCTACGAGCAGTACTTC. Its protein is CASSLFGGSSYEQYF.

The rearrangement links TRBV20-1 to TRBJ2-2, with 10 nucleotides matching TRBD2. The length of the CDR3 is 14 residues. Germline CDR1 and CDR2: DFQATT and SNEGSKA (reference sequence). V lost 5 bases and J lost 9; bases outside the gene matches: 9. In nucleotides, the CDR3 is TGCAGTGCTTACCGAGCGGGAGGGCCAAGGGAGCTGTTTTTT. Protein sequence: CSAYRAGGPRELFF.

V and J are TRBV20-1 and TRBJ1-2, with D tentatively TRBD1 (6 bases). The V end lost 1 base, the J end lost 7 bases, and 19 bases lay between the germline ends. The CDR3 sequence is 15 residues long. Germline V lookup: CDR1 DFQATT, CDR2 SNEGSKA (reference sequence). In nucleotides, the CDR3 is TGCAGTGCTAGAGCCCACGCCCCGGGACATCTTGGCTACACCTTC. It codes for CSARAHAPGHLGYTF.

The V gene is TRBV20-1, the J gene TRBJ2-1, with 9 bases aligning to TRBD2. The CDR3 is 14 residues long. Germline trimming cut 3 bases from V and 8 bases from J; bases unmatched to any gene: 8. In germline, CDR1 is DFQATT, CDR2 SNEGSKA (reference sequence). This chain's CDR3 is CSASSGREADEQFF. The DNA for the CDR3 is TGCAGTGCTAGTAGCGGGAGAGAGGCCGATGAGCAGTTCTTC.

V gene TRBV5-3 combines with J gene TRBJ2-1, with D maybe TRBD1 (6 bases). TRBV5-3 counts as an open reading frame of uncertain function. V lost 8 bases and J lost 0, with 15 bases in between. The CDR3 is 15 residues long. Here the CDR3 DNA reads TGTGCCAGGGGCCCAGGGGTTTACTCCTACAATGAGCAGTTCTTC. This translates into CARGPGVYSYNEQFF.

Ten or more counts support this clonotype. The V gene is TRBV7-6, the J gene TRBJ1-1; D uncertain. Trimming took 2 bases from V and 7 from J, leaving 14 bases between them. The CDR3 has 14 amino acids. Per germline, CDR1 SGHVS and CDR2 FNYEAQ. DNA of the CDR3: TGTGCCAGCAGCTTATCAGGCAGTGTGGGTGAAGCTTTCTTT. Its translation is CASSLSGSVGEAFF.

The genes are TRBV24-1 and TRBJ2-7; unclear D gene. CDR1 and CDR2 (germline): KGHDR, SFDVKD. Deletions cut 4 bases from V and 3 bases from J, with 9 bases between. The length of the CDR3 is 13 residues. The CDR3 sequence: CATSEKGYYEQYF. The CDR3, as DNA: TGTGCCACCAGTGAAAAGGGCTACTACGAGCAGTACTTC.

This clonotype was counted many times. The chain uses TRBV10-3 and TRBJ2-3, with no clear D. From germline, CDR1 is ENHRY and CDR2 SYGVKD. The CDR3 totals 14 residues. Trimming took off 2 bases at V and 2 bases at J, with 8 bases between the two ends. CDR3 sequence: CAISERQVTDTQYF. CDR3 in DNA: TGTGCCATCAGTGAGCGGCAGGTCACAGATACGCAGTATTTT.

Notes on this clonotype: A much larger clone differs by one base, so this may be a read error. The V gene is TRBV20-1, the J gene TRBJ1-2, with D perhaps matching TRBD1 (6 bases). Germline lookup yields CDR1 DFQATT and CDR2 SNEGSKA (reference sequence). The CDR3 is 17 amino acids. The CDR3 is CCARGGRAGKTHYGYTF. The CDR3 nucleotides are TGCTGTGCTAGAGGGGGAAGGGCAGGGAAGACGCACTATGGCTACACCTTC.

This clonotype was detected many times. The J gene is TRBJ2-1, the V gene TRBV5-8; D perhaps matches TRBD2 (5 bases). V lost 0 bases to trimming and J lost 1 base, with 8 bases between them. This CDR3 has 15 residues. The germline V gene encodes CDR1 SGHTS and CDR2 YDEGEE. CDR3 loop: CASSLGGRSYNEQFF. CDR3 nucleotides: TGTGCCAGCAGCTTGGGCGGGCGGTCCTACAATGAGCAGTTCTTC.

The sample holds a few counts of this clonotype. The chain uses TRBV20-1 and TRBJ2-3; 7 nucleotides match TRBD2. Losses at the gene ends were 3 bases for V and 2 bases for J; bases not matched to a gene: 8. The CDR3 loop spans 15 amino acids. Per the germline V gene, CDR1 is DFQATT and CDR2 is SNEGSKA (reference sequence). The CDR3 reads CSARRASGYTDTQYF. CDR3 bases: TGCAGTGCTAGGAGGGCTAGCGGATACACAGATACGCAGTATTTT.

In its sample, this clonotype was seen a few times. The chain's CDR3 is CASSLSAGFPYEQYF. The CDR3 DNA reads as TGTGCCAGCAGTTTATCGGCAGGCTTCCCCTACGAGCAGTACTTC. The chain carries TRBV27 and TRBJ2-7; unclear D gene. The V end was cut by 0 bases, the J end by 2 bases, with 11 bases between. Germline-derived CDR1 and CDR2 are MNHEY and SMNVEV (reference sequence). CDR3 length: 15 residues.

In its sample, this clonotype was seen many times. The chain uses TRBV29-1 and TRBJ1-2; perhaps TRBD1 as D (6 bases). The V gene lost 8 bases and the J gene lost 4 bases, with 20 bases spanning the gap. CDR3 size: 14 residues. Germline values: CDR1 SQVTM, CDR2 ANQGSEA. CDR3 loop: CSTPDSRNLYGYTF. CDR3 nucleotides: TGCAGCACCCCGGACAGTCGAAACCTCTATGGCTACACCTTC. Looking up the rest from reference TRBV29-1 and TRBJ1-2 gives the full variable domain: SAVISQKPSRDICQRGTSLTIQCQVDSQVTMMFWYRQQPGQSLTLIATANQGSEATYESGFVIDKFPISRPNLTFSTLTVSNMSPEDSSIYLCSTPDSRNLYGYTFGSGTRLTVV.

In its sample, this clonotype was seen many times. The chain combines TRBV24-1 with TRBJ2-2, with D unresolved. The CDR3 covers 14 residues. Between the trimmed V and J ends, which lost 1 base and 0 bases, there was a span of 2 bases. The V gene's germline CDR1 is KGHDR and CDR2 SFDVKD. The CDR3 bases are TGTGCCACCAGTGATTTCCCGAACACCGGGGAGCTGTTTTTT. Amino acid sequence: CATSDFPNTGELFF.